This T cell receptor beta chain was obtained from a study of blood T cell repertoires in COVID-19 (dated by TCRdb to the early 2020s). A note on the overall study: Collaborator samples came from the United States, Italy and Spain and covered acute and convalescent phases of COVID-19. The material from the prospective study consisted of cDNA or gDNA derived from T cells, B-cell-depleted T cells, or PBMCs. The dataset comprised deeply sampled blood TCRbeta repertoires from subjects exposed to, actively infected with, or recovered from COVID-19. The repertoires were made available in a free public database intended to serve as a resource for research on the immune response to SARS-CoV-2. Samples came from the ongoing ImmuneRACE study (first 160 participants) plus 1,254 subjects from 6 global collaborators. Nearly every sample came with metadata listing a de-identified subject ID, COVID-19 status, age in years and sex. Where HLA class I and class II types were available, the types were taken from metadata supplied by the sample provider, not from assay-based typing. The paper as a whole reports these results and caveats: The quantity of clinical and demographic metadata differed by source and by participant and was supplied without curation.

This clone was counted between two and nine times. Its binding antigen is unknown. Base qualities are not at hand, and no much larger clone is one base apart. Deletion took 4 bases off V and 2 bases off J, with a span of 13 bases between the germline ends. The CDR3 goes from the cysteine to the phenylalanine over 15 residues. The retained sequence is limited to the CDR3, 45 bases, with the frame set at the first base. As encoded in the germline V gene (reference sequence), CDR1 is SGHNT while CDR2 is YYREEE. Collaborating institutions collected whole blood in K2EDTA tubes following their own protocols. Collaborator samples were shipped for TCRbeta analysis as frozen whole blood, isolated PBMCs, or DNA extracted from either sample type. The immunoSEQ Assay, a bias-controlled multiplex PCR, was used to amplify TCRbeta CDR3 regions from genomic DNA. The authors' pipeline ran thus. Within the assay, amplification of reference gene primers was used to estimate how many nucleated cells each sample contained. To quantify the absolute abundance of each unique TCRbeta CDR3 rearrangement, sequence reads were collapsed and filtered. For each sample, productive Simpson clonality was calculated as the square root of Simpson's diversity index over productive rearrangements. Entries here come from immuneACCESS through TCRdb and include only in-frame sequences with V and J called. Some clones fail to appear in such tables; in the studies checked, an unresolved V gene covers under half of the shortfall, and the cause of the remainder is unknown. From that table come the V and J calls and clone size; the DNA was used to work out D and trimming. The sample records about 140,000 clones, 81% of which are singletons. 8.4% of the sample is held by the ten biggest clonotypes.

The V gene is TRBV5-4 and the J gene is TRBJ2-1; D gene: possibly TRBD1, on 6 matching bases. Sequenced material: peripheral blood. This clonotype was sampled from a woman in her sixties or seventies with active or convalescent COVID-19. CDR3 sequence: CASSNRQVTYNEQFF. The sequence in DNA is TGTGCCAGCAGCAACCGACAGGTGACCTACAATGAGCAGTTCTTC.